Shown below are 23 T cell receptor beta chains from a single sample sequenced in a study of blood T cells in healthy people across ages. The authors ran a second PCR of about 6 to 11 cycles using a sample-barcoded 5' primer and a J-beta primer mix. From the 5' RACE reads, TCRdb called clonotypes with MiXCR, one entry per CDR3 protein. The sample contains 2 million or so distinct CDR3 sequences, 49% of which appear only once. Sequencing used blood. The receptor source for this set is a woman in her forties in good health.

The chain has TRBV20-1 and TRBJ2-1, with D uncertain. The V gene's germline CDR1 is DFQATT and CDR2 SNEGSKA (reference sequence). CDR3 length: 14 amino acids. The V gene lost 0 bases and the J gene lost 3 bases, with 9 bases spanning the gap. CDR3 amino acids: CSARERINYNEQFF. The CDR3 DNA sequence: TGCAGTGCTAGAGAGCGGATAAACTACAATGAGCAGTTCTTC.

This chain links TRBV20-1 with TRBJ1-2; a possible D gene is TRBD1 (6 bases). This CDR3 is 13 amino acids long. Trimming removed 2 bases from V and 7 bases from J, with 14 bases in between. CDR1 is DFQATT, CDR2 SNEGSKA, per germline (reference sequence). This CDR3 reads CSARRGAGGGYTF. In nucleotides, the CDR3 is TGCAGTGCTAGACGGGGGGCGGGCGGTGGCTACACCTTC.

The rearrangement links TRBV10-3 to TRBJ2-7; no clear D. The germline V gene encodes CDR1 ENHRY and CDR2 SYGVKD. CDR3 length: 12 amino acids. V gave up 6 bases and J gave up 2 bases, with 8 bases separating them. CDR3 region: CAIRKEPYEQYF. For the CDR3, the DNA is TGTGCCATCAGGAAGGAACCCTACGAGCAGTACTTC.

The rearrangement uses TRBV18 and TRBJ2-7, with a weak D call TRBD2 (5 bases). CDR1 KGHSH and CDR2 LQKENI come from the germline V gene. Trimming stripped 0 bases from V and 9 bases from J, with 21 bases between. The CDR3 spans 16 residues. CDR3 region: CASSPPVKFGEWAQYF. The CDR3 coding sequence is TGTGCCAGCTCACCACCGGTTAAGTTCGGGGAGTGGGCGCAGTACTTC.

This clonotype was counted a few times. The chain has TRBV20-1 and TRBJ1-2, with TRBD1 matching 7 bases. The J segment lost 8 bases and the V segment lost 5 bases, leaving 11 bases of the junction unmatched. The length of the CDR3 is 13 residues. Germline V CDR1 and CDR2: DFQATT, SNEGSKA (reference sequence). The CDR3 spells CSAGSTGLGGYTF. The CDR3 nucleotides are TGCAGTGCTGGTTCGACAGGGCTAGGGGGCTACACCTTC.

There are a few counts of this clonotype. The chain employs TRBV7-9 and TRBJ2-7; 11 bases are a match to TRBD1. The CDR3 is 15 residues long. Unmatched junction bases numbered 0, after V lost 0 bases and J lost 2 bases. Germline CDR1 and CDR2: SEHNR and FQNEAQ (reference sequence). CDR3: CASSLADRGPYEQYF. In DNA form, the CDR3 reads TGTGCCAGCAGCTTAGCGGACAGGGGGCCCTACGAGCAGTACTTC.

This clonotype occurred a few times. This sequence joins TRBV9 and TRBJ2-3; no definite D call. Germline V gene lookup returns CDR1 SGDLS and CDR2 YYNGEE. The CDR3 loop spans 15 amino acids. V lost 1 base and J lost 1, with 10 bases in between. CDR3 nucleotide sequence: TGTGCCAGCAGCGTACTTAAGGATCGCACAGATACGCAGTATTTT. It translates to CASSVLKDRTDTQYF.

The genes are TRBV29-1 and TRBJ1-4, with D possibly being TRBD1 (5 bases). This CDR3 is 12 amino acids long. With 5 bases removed from V and 4 bases from J, the gap between germline ends came to 8 bases. CDR1 and CDR2 (germline): SQVTM, ANQGSEA. CDR3 residues: CSVPGDNEKLFF. In DNA form, the CDR3 reads TGCAGCGTTCCGGGGGATAATGAAAAACTGTTTTTT.

There are a few counts of this clonotype. The V and J genes are TRBV5-5 and TRBJ2-1; 13 bases are a match to TRBD2. The CDR3 is 15 residues long. Germline CDR1 reads SGHKS; CDR2 reads YYEKEE (reference sequence). Trimming at V came to 3 bases and at J to 6 bases, leaving 3 bases not matched to a gene. The CDR3 spells CASSWGLAGRNEQFF. CDR3 sequence (DNA): TGTGCCAGCAGCTGGGGACTAGCGGGGCGCAATGAGCAGTTCTTC. Based on the CDR3 plus reference TRBV5-5 and TRBJ2-1, the full variable domain is DAGVTQSPTHLIKTRGQQVTLRCSPISGHKSVSWYQQVLGQGPQFIFQYYEKEERGRGNFPDRFSARQFPNYSSELNVNALLLGDSALYLCASSWGLAGRNEQFFGPGTRLTVL.

CDR3 DNA: TGCAGTGCTAGCCCTACGGGACTAGCAGAAGACAATGAGCAGTTCTTC. It translates to CSASPTGLAEDNEQFF. This chain links TRBV20-1 with TRBJ2-1; 9 bases agree with TRBD2. In germline, CDR1 is DFQATT, CDR2 SNEGSKA (reference sequence). The CDR3 contains 16 residues. With V trimmed by 3 bases and J by 5 bases, 11 bases remained unmatched.

The CDR3 DNA reads TGTGCCAGCAGCCAACAGGGACGGGACCGACCGGGCTACACCTTC. The encoded protein is CASSQQGRDRPGYTF. The J gene is TRBJ1-2, the V gene TRBV3-1; a possible D gene is TRBD1 (5 bases). Germline CDR1 reads LGHDT; CDR2 reads YNNKEL (reference sequence). V was clipped by 2 bases and J by 8 bases, with 18 bases between them. This CDR3 contains 15 residues.

The chain recombines TRBV4-3 with TRBJ1-2; the match to TRBD1 covers 10 bases. The CDR3 consists of 14 residues. Germline CDR1 LGHNA, CDR2 YSLEER. The V and J ends lost 3 bases and 7 bases, in that order; junction bases with no gene match: 5. The CDR3 sequence: CASSQTGGMSGYTF. The CDR3 DNA reads TGCGCCAGCAGCCAGACAGGGGGCATGTCTGGCTACACCTTC.

This sequence joins TRBV20-1 and TRBJ2-1; 8 bases align to TRBD2. The J call may be in error: the DNA end matches TRBJ2-7 better. CDR1 is DFQATT, CDR2 SNEGSKA, per germline (reference sequence). The CDR3 spans 15 residues. CDR3 sequence reads: CSSRLTGTRGNEQYF. The CDR3 DNA sequence: TGCAGTTCCCGCCTCACCGGGACTAGGGGAAATGAGCAGTACTTC.

The CDR3: CASSLDRGFNDEQFF. CDR3 DNA: TGTGCCAGCAGCCTAGACAGGGGATTTAACGATGAGCAGTTCTTC. This chain uses TRBV6-2 or TRBV6-3 with TRBJ2-1; 8 bases align to TRBD1. The CDR3 has 15 residues. Trimming removed 6 bases from V and 8 bases from J; junction bases left unmatched: 12. CDR1 is MNHEY and CDR2 is SVGEGT in the germline V gene.

The CDR3 sequence is CASSQRPGLAGDNEQFF. CDR3 in DNA: TGTGCCAGCAGCCAACGCCCGGGACTAGCGGGGGACAATGAGCAGTTCTTC. This rearrangement joins TRBV4-2 to TRBJ2-1, with TRBD2 identical over 14 bases. Germline V gene sequence: CDR1 LGHNA, CDR2 YNFKEQ. Unmatched junction bases numbered 5, after V lost 2 bases and J lost 5 bases. The CDR3 has 17 amino acids.

This clonotype was seen a few times. The chain uses TRBV20-1 and TRBJ1-1; 8 bases align to TRBD1. This CDR3 contains 13 residues. The germline V gene encodes CDR1 DFQATT and CDR2 SNEGSKA (reference sequence). V lost 8 bases to trimming and J lost 3 bases; unmatched junction nucleotides: 8. The CDR3 DNA is TGCAGTCCGAGGACAGGGTCGTACACTGAAGCTTTCTTT. Residues: CSPRTGSYTEAFF.

The chain carries TRBV12-3 or TRBV12-4 and TRBJ1-2, with 8 bases identical to TRBD1. Germline trimming cut 6 bases from V and 8 bases from J; bases unmatched to any gene: 17. This CDR3 spans 16 amino acids. CDR3 bases: TGTGCCAGCAGACCAGTCGGACAGGGTAGCTCTCTCGGCTACACCTTC. This sequence encodes CASRPVGQGSSLGYTF.

This clonotype showed up just a few times. This chain connects TRBV2 to TRBJ2-5, with 7 bases aligning to TRBD2. Germline V gene sequence: CDR1 SNHLY, CDR2 FYNNEI. The V and J ends lost 3 bases and 3 bases, in that order; junction bases with no gene match: 10. The CDR3 runs to 16 residues. The DNA of the CDR3 is TGTGCCAGCAGTGAGTCCCCCGGACTAGGCAAAGAGACCCAGTACTTC. This translates into CASSESPGLGKETQYF.

There are a few counts of this clonotype. The CDR3 here is CASSLYAGGPYEQYF. In DNA form, the CDR3 reads TGTGCCAGCAGTTTATATGCGGGGGGACCCTACGAGCAGTACTTC. J is TRBJ2-7 and V is TRBV27; 8 bases match TRBD2. V lost 1 base to trimming and J lost 2 bases; unmatched junction nucleotides: 4. This CDR3 comprises 15 residues. Germline V gene data show CDR1 as MNHEY and CDR2 as SMNVEV (reference sequence).

The J gene is TRBJ2-2, the V gene TRBV9; D assignment may be TRBD1 or TRBD2 (6 bases each). With 2 bases removed from V and 4 bases from J, the gap between germline ends came to 18 bases. The CDR3 sequence is 17 residues long. Germline V gene data show CDR1 as SGDLS and CDR2 as YYNGEE. This CDR3 is CASSVTRGGRGTGELFF. CDR3 DNA: TGTGCCAGCAGCGTGACCCGTGGGGGGCGCGGCACCGGGGAGCTGTTTTTT. Full variable domain (rest looked up from reference TRBV9 and TRBJ2-2): DSGVTQTPKHLITATGQRVTLRCSPRSGDLSVYWYQQSLDQGLQFLIQYYNGEERAKGNILERFSAQQFPDLHSELNLSSLELGDSALYFCASSVTRGGRGTGELFFGEGSRLTVL.

The chain uses TRBV29-1 and TRBJ1-1; 7 bases fit TRBD1. The length of the CDR3 is 12 residues. V shed 8 bases and J 1 base; nucleotides not matched to a gene: 4. Germline CDR1 and CDR2: SQVTM and ANQGSEA. The CDR3: CSTRTGNTEAFF. The CDR3 DNA follows: TGCAGCACCCGGACAGGGAACACTGAAGCTTTCTTT.

V gene TRBV5-1 combines with J gene TRBJ2-7; 8 bases line up with TRBD2. Trimming removed 3 bases from V and 2 bases from J; junction bases left unmatched: 7. CDR3 length equals 15 residues. Germline lookup yields CDR1 SGHRS and CDR2 YFSETQ. The CDR3 DNA reads TGCGCCAGCAGCTATGACTCGGGGGGGCCCTACGAGCAGTACTTC. Translating gives CASSYDSGGPYEQYF.

The gene calls are TRBV20-1 and TRBJ2-5; D is unclear. Deletions cut 0 bases from V and 1 base from J, with 9 bases between. Per the germline V gene, CDR1 is DFQATT and CDR2 is SNEGSKA (reference sequence). The CDR3 runs to 14 residues. The CDR3, as DNA: TGCAGTGCTAGAGAGGCAGATATCCAAGAGACCCAGTACTTC. Translating gives CSAREADIQETQYF.